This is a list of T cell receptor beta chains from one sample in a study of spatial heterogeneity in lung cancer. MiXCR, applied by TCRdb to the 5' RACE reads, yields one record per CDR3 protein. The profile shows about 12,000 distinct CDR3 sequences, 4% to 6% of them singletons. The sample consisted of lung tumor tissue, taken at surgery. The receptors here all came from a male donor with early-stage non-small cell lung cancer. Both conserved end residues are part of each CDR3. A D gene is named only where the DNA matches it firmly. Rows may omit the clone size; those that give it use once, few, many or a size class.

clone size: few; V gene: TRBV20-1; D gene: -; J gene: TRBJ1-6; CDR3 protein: CSARAPGQPFLSPLHF; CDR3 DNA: TGCAGTGCTAGAGCCCCCGGACAGCCTTTCCTTTCACCCCTCCACTTT
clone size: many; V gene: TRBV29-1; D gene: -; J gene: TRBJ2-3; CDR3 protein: CSVDISDTQYF; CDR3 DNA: TGCAGCGTTGATATTTCAGATACGCAGTATTTT
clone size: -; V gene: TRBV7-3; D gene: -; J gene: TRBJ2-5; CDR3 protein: CASSLKGSETQYF; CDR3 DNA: TGTGCCAGCAGCTTAAAGGGCTCAGAGACCCAGTACTTC
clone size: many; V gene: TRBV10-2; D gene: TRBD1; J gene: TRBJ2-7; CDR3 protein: CASTYLFRDRSGYEQYF; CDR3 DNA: TGCGCCAGCACCTACTTATTCCGGGACAGGTCCGGCTACGAGCAGTACTTC
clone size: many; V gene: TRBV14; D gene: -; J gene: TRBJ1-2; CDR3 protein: CASSRVRNYGYTF; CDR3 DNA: TGTGCCAGCAGCCGTGTTAGGAACTATGGCTACACCTTC
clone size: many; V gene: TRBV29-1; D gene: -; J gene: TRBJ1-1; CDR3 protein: CSVLVVNTEAFF; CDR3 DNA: TGCAGCGTTTTGGTGGTGAACACTGAAGCTTTCTTT
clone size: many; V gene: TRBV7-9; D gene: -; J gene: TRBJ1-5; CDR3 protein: CALGDGQPQHF; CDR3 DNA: TGTGCCCTGGGGGATGGACAGCCCCAGCATTTT
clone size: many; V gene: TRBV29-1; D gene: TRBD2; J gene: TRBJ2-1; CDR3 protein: CSVGTSGRGSPAFF; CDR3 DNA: TGCAGCGTGGGGACTAGCGGGAGGGGGTCCCCAGCGTTCTTC
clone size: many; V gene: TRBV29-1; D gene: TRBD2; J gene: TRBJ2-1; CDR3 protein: CSATSGRNEQFF; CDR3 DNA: TGCAGCGCTACTAGCGGGCGGAATGAGCAGTTCTTC
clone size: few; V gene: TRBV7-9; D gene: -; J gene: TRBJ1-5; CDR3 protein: CASSLGVQPQHF; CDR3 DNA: TGTGCCAGCAGCTTAGGGGTTCAGCCCCAGCATTTT
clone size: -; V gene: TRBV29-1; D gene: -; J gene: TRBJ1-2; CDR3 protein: CSVEGGSFNYGYTF; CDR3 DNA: TGCAGCGTTGAAGGTGGGAGCTTTAACTATGGCTACACCTTC
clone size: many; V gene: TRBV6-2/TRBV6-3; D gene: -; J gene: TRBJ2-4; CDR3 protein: CASSSGGNIQYF; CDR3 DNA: TGTGCCAGCAGTTCAGGAGGAAACATTCAGTACTTC
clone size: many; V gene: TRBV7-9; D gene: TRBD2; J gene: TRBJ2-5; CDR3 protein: CASSRKKILAGFQETQYF; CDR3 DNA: TGTGCCAGCAGCCGCAAAAAGATACTAGCGGGATTTCAAGAGACCCAGTACTTC
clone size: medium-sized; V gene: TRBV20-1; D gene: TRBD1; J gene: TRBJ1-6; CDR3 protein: CSAPRTGEGSPLHF; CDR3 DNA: TGCAGTGCCCCTAGGACAGGGGAGGGTTCACCCCTCCACTTT
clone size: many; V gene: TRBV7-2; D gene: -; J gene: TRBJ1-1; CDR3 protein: CASSLSLNTEAFF; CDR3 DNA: TGTGCCAGCAGCTTGTCGTTGAACACTGAAGCTTTCTTT
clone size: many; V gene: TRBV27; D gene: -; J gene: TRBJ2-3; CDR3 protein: CASRLLGGRNPTDTQYF; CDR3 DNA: TGTGCCAGCCGCCTGCTGGGGGGCAGGAACCCCACAGATACGCAGTATTTT
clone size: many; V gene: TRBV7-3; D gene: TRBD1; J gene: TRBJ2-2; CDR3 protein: CASSLTAQGAFTGELFF; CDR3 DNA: TGTGCCAGCAGCTTAACCGCACAGGGGGCTTTCACCGGGGAGCTGTTTTTT
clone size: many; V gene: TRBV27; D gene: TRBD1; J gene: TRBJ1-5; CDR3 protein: CASRTGAYSNQPQHF; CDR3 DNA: TGTGCCAGCAGGACAGGGGCTTATAGCAATCAGCCCCAGCATTTT
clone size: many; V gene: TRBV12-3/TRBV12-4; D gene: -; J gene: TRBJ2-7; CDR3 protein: CASSLGGGGLVEQYF; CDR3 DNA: TGTGCCAGCAGTTTGGGGGGCGGGGGCTTGGTCGAGCAGTACTTC
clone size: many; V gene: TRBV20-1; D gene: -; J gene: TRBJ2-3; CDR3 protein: CSARDQVADTQYF; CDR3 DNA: TGCAGTGCTAGAGATCAGGTTGCAGATACGCAGTATTTT
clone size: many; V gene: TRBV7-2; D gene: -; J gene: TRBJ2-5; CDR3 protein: CASSLGRLRQETQYF; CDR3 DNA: TGTGCCAGCAGCTTGGGCAGGCTCCGACAAGAGACCCAGTACTTC
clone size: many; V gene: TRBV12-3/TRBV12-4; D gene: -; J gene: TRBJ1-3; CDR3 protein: CASSFWDTIYF; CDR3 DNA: TGTGCCAGCAGTTTTTGGGACACCATATATTTT
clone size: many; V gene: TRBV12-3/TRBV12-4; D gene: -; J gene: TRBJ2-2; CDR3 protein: CASRNAYGDTGELFF; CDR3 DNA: TGTGCCAGCAGGAACGCCTATGGTGACACCGGGGAGCTGTTTTTT
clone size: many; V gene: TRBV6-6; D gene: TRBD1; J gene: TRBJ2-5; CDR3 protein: CASTLTGEAQETQYF; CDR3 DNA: TGTGCCAGCACCTTGACAGGGGAGGCCCAAGAGACCCAGTACTTC
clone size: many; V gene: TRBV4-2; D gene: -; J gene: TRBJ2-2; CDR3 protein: CASSQNFRGGSNTGELFF; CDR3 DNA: TGTGCCAGCAGCCAAAATTTTCGGGGCGGATCGAACACCGGGGAGCTGTTTTTT
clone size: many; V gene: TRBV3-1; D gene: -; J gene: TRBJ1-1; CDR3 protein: CASSQVTQQGAFF; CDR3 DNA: TGTGCCAGCAGCCAAGTCACACAGCAGGGAGCTTTCTTT
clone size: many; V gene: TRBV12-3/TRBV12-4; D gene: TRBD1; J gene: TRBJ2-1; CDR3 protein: CASGVRQGVYNEQFF; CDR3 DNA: TGTGCCAGCGGAGTACGACAGGGGGTCTACAATGAGCAGTTCTTC
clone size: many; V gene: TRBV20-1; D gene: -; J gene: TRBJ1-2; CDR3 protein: CSARVQDYGYTF; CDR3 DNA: TGCAGTGCTAGAGTTCAGGACTATGGCTACACCTTC
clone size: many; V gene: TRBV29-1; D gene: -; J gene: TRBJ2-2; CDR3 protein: CSVGRGSGTGELFF; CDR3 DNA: TGCAGCGTTGGACGGGGAAGCGGCACCGGGGAGCTGTTTTTT
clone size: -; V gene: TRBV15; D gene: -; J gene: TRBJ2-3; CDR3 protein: CATSGADTQYF; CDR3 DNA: TGTGCCACCTCCGGGGCAGATACGCAGTATTTT
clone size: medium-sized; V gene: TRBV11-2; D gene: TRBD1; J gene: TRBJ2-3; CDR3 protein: CASSTTGGTDTQYF; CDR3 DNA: TGTGCCAGCAGCACCACAGGGGGCACAGATACGCAGTATTTT
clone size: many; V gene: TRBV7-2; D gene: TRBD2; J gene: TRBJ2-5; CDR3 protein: CASSLEGTSGRSGTQYF; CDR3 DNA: TGTGCCAGCAGCTTAGAGGGGACTAGCGGGAGGTCTGGGACCCAGTACTTC
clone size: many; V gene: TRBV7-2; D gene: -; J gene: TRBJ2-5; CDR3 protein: CASSPHGGDSVETQYF; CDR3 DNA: TGTGCCAGCAGCCCCCATGGGGGAGATAGTGTTGAGACCCAGTACTTC
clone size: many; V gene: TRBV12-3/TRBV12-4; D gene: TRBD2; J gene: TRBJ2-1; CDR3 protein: CASRREAEQFF; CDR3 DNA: TGTGCCAGCAGGCGGGAGGCTGAGCAGTTCTTC
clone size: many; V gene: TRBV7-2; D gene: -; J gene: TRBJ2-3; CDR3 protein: CASSSMGYTQYF; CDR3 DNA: TGTGCCAGCAGCTCGATGGGATATACGCAGTATTTT
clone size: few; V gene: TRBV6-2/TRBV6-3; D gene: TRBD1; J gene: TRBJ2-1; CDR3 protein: CASSPQLLRDRARNEQFF; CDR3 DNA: TGTGCCAGCAGTCCCCAACTCCTCCGGGACAGGGCACGCAATGAGCAGTTCTTC
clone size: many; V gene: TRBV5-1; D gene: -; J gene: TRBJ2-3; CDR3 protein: CASSLRDNPTDTQYF; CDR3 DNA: TGCGCCAGCAGCTTACGGGACAACCCCACAGATACGCAGTATTTT
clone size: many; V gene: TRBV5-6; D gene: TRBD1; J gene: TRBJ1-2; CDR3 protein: CASSAGQPIYGYTF; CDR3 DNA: TGTGCCAGCAGCGCGGGACAGCCGATCTATGGCTACACCTTC
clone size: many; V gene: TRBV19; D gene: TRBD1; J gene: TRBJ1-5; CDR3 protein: CASSTGQGPQPQHF; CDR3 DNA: TGTGCCAGTAGCACGGGACAGGGCCCTCAGCCCCAGCATTTT
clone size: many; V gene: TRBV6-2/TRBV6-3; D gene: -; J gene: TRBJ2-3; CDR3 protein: CASNQGTTQYF; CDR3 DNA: TGTGCCAGCAACCAGGGGACTACGCAGTATTTT
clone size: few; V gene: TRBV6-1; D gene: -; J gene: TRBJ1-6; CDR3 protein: CASSVLEGTSPLHF; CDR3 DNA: TGTGCCAGCAGTGTGTTGGAGGGGACTTCACCCCTCCACTTT
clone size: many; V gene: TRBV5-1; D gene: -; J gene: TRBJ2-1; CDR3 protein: CASRIAESSYNEQFF; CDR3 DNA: TGCGCCAGCAGGATAGCGGAAAGCTCCTACAATGAGCAGTTCTTC
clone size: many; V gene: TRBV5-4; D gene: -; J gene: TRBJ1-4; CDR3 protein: CASSLGGDNEKLFF; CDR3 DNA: TGTGCCAGCAGCCTGGGGGGTGATAATGAAAAACTGTTTTTT
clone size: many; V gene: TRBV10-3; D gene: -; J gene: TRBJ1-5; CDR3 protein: CAISEGVNNQPQHF; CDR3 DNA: TGTGCCATCAGTGAGGGGGTTAACAATCAGCCCCAGCATTTT
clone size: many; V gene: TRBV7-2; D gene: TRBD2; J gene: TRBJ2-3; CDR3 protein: CASSKLAGGLMSTDTQYF; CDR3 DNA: TGTGCCAGCAGCAAACTAGCGGGGGGGTTGATGAGCACAGATACGCAGTATTTT
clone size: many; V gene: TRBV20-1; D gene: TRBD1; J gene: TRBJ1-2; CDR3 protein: CSATGTGGLRANYGYTF; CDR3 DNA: TGCAGTGCTACAGGGACAGGGGGTCTTCGAGCTAACTATGGCTACACCTTC
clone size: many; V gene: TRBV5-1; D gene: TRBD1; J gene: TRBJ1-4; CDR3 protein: CASTRGQGDEKLFF; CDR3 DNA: TGCGCCAGCACCCGGGGACAGGGTGATGAAAAACTGTTTTTT
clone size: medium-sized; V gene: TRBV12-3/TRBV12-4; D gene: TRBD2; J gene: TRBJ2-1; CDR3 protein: CASSKGTSGGAVF; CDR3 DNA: TGTGCCAGCAGTAAGGGGACTAGCGGGGGGGCGGTCTTC
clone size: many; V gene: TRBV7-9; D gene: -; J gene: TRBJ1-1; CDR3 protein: CASSAWRGMEQYTEAFF; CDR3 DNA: TGTGCCAGCAGCGCCTGGCGGGGAATGGAGCAGTACACTGAAGCTTTCTTT
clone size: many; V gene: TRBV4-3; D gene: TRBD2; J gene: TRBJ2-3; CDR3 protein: CASSQDPGGPGTDTQYF; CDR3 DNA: TGCGCCAGCAGCCAAGATCCGGGGGGGCCGGGAACAGATACGCAGTATTTT
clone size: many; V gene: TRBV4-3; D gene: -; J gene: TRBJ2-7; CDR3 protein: CASSQDRGSYEQYF; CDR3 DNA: TGCGCCAGCAGCCAAGATCGGGGGTCCTACGAGCAGTACTTC
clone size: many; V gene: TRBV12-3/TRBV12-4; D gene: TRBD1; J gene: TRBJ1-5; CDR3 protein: CASGWGQVDQPQHF; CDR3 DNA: TGTGCCAGCGGTTGGGGACAGGTTGATCAGCCCCAGCATTTT
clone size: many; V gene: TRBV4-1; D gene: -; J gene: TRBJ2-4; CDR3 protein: CASSLERAKNIQYF; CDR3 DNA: TGCGCCAGCAGCCTTGAAAGGGCCAAAAACATTCAGTACTTC
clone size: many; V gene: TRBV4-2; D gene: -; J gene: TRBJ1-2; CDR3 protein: CASSQDGNNYGYTF; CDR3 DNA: TGTGCCAGCAGCCAAGATGGAAACAACTATGGCTACACCTTC
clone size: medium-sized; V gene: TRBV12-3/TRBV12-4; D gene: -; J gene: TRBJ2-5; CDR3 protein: CASSHLAKQETQYF; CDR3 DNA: TGTGCCAGCAGTCACCTAGCGAAACAAGAGACCCAGTACTTC